This TCR beta chain was sequenced during a study of T cell responses to AZD1222 COVID-19 vaccine. Analysis merged second doses at about 4 or about 12 weeks. This CDR3 has 18 residues. V was trimmed by 1 base and J by 4 bases, leaving 22 bases between them. Germline lookup yields CDR1 LGHNA and CDR2 YNFKEQ. The protocol was immunoSEQ multiplex PCR, while the TCRdb copy is restricted to in-frame clones and leaves out a portion. Of about 270,000 clones listed, almost 95% are singletons. Study outcomes and limitations: In a largely white British group with more females than males, clonal diversity was possibly underestimated.

Concerning this clone: No antigen is known for it.

The clonotype was recovered from an adult who received the AZD1222 COVID-19 vaccine. The sequenced sample was peripheral blood, obtained 28 days after the second AZD1222 dose. The chain joins TRBV4-2 to TRBJ1-1; weak D call: TRBD1 (5 bases). The CDR3 coding sequence is TGTGCCAGCAGCCAAGTCCCCCTGACCGCAGGGAGCCTCACTGAAGCTTTCTTT. This translates into CASSQVPLTAGSLTEAFF.